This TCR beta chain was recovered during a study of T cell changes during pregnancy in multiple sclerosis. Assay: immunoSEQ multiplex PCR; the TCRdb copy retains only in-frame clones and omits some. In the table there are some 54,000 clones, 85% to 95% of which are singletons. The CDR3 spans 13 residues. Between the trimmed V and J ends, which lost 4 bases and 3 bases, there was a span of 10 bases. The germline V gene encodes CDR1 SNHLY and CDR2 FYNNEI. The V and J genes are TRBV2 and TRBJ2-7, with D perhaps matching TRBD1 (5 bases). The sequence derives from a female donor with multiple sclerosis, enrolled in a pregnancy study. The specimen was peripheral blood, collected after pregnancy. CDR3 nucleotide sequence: TGTGCCAGCAGTGGAATAGGGGACTACGAGCAGTACTTC. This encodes CASSGIGDYEQYF.